These 18 T cell receptor beta chains were sequenced from one sample in a study of cytomegalovirus exposure and HLA in healthy donors. Primers for the PCR totalled 60 Vbeta and 13 Jbeta. Sequenced by immunoSEQ multiplex PCR; TCRdb stores in-frame clones only, minus some. The sample lists some 140,000 clones, around 79% occurring once. The sample consisted of PBMCs. Receptors originate from a female donor in good health and CMV-seronegative.

This chain links TRBV5-4 with TRBJ2-1; weak D call: TRBD2 (6 bases). This CDR3 is 15 amino acids long. Between the trimmed V and J ends, which lost 2 bases and 1 base, there was a span of 10 bases. Per the germline V gene, CDR1 is SGHNT and CDR2 is YYREEE (reference sequence). DNA of the CDR3: TGTGCCAGCAGCTTAGGAGGGGCGTCCTACAATGAGCAGTTCTTC. Translation gives CASSLGGASYNEQFF.

V gene TRBV7-6 combines with J gene TRBJ2-3; no firm D call. Germline assignment: CDR1 SGHVS and CDR2 FNYEAQ. Trimming stripped 8 bases from V and 1 base from J, with 16 bases between. This CDR3 is built from 15 residues. CDR3 sequence reads: CASSFTAYGTDTQYF. CDR3 bases: TGTGCCAGCTCGTTTACAGCTTACGGCACAGATACGCAGTATTTT.

The rearrangement links TRBV2 to TRBJ2-2, with 7 bases identical to TRBD2. The ends lost 7 bases at V and 4 bases at J; junction bases unmatched: 6. Germline V gene data show CDR1 as SNHLY and CDR2 as FYNNEI. This CDR3 is 14 amino acids long. CDR3 coding DNA: TGTGCCAGCACTGCGGGGGTGATCACCGGGGAGCTGTTTTTT. Translated, it gives CASTAGVITGELFF.

The chain joins TRBV7-8 to TRBJ1-1; 8 bases are shared with TRBD1. There are 16 residues in the CDR3. Trimming at V came to 1 base and at J to 0 bases, leaving 4 bases not matched to a gene. Germline V gene sequence: CDR1 SGHVS, CDR2 FQNEAQ. The CDR3: CASSLVDRVLNTEAFF. CDR3 bases: TGTGCCAGCAGCTTAGTGGACAGGGTTTTGAACACTGAAGCTTTCTTT.

The gene calls are TRBV14 and TRBJ2-7, with a tentative D call TRBD2 (6 bases). CDR3 length: 15 residues. V was shortened by 2 bases and J by 0 bases, with 11 bases between the two germline ends. From germline, CDR1 is SGHDN and CDR2 FVKESK. In nucleotides, the CDR3 is TGTGCCAGCAGCCAATCTTTCGGGGGCTCCTACGAGCAGTACTTC. This sequence encodes CASSQSFGGSYEQYF.

V is TRBV4-1 and J is TRBJ2-3; 10 bases are a match to TRBD2. V lost 5 bases to trimming and J lost 7 bases; unmatched junction nucleotides: 15. This CDR3 contains 17 residues. Looked up from germline, CDR1 is MGHRA and CDR2 is YSYEKL. Here the CDR3 reads CASSEIPLAGQSNTQYF. CDR3 sequence (DNA): TGCGCCAGCAGCGAAATACCACTAGCGGGACAATCTAATACGCAGTATTTT.

The chain couples TRBV7-2 to TRBJ2-3; D unclear. The ends were cut back, 3 bases at V and 0 bases at J, with 7 bases in the middle. In germline, CDR1 is SGHTA, CDR2 FQGNSA. The CDR3 has 14 residues. CDR3 in DNA: TGTGCCAGCAGCTTCGACAAAAGCACAGATACGCAGTATTTT. Protein: CASSFDKSTDTQYF.

The V call is TRBV9, the J call TRBJ2-7; D remains ambiguous. CDR3 length: 11 residues. V lost 7 bases, J lost 6 bases, and 11 bases lay in between. The germline CDR1 and CDR2 sequences are SGDLS and YYNGEE. The CDR3 region has the DNA TGTGCCAGCGGGCCCAGCAGCGAGCAGTACTTC. Residues: CASGPSSEQYF.

This chain links TRBV9 with TRBJ2-2, with 10 bases matching TRBD2. The CDR3 runs to 17 residues. With 0 bases clipped from V and 4 bases from J, the junction kept 6 bases outside the gene matches. CDR1 SGDLS and CDR2 YYNGEE come from the germline V gene. CDR3 nucleotide sequence: TGTGCCAGCAGCGTAGGAGCGGGGGGGCCGGGCACCGGGGAGCTGTTTTTT. Its translation is CASSVGAGGPGTGELFF.

This clone was counted a few times. V is TRBV5-1 and J is TRBJ2-3; D is perhaps TRBD2 (6 bases). V was shortened by 2 bases and J by 2 bases, with 12 bases between the two germline ends. The germline CDR1 and CDR2 sequences are SGHRS and YFSETQ. There are 15 residues in the CDR3. The CDR3 coding sequence is TGCGCCAGCAGCTTCCGGGACTCCGACACAGATACGCAGTATTTT. Protein: CASSFRDSDTDTQYF. The full variable domain, in which reference TRBV5-1 and TRBJ2-3 provide the parts outside the CDR3, is KAGVTQTPRYLIKTRGQQVTLSCSPISGHRSVSWYQQTPGQGLQFLFEYFSETQRNKGNFPGRFSGRQFSNSRSEMNVSTLELGDSALYLCASSFRDSDTDTQYFGPGTRLTVL.

This clone was seen a few times. V gene TRBV29-1 combines with J gene TRBJ2-1; TRBD1 matches 7 bases. CDR3 length: 13 amino acids. The V segment lost 7 bases and the J segment 1 base; nucleotides outside the gene matches: 4. Germline loops: CDR1 SQVTM, CDR2 ANQGSEA. The CDR3 DNA reads TGCAGCGGACAGGGACAATCCTACAATGAGCAGTTCTTC. Encoded protein: CSGQGQSYNEQFF.

The chain combines TRBV9 with TRBJ1-6, with 7 bases fitting TRBD1. Germline lookup yields CDR1 SGDLS and CDR2 YYNGEE. The V and J ends lost 2 bases and 6 bases, in that order; junction bases with no gene match: 5. CDR3 length: 15 residues. The DNA for the CDR3 is TGTGCCAGCAGCGTCGATGGACAGGCTAATTCACCCCTCCACTTT. Translating it yields CASSVDGQANSPLHF.

The chain combines TRBV6-6 with TRBJ2-7; 7 bases are a match to TRBD1. Germline lookup yields CDR1 MNHNY and CDR2 SVGAGI (reference sequence). The ends lost 6 bases at V and 6 bases at J; junction bases unmatched: 8. The length of the CDR3 is 13 residues. In DNA, the CDR3 is TGTGCCAGCAGCTACCGACAGGGATCCGAGCAGTACTTC. It yields the protein CASSYRQGSEQYF.

This clone was found once. The rearrangement links TRBV5-1 to TRBJ2-2, with D maybe TRBD1 (7 bases). CDR1 is SGHRS and CDR2 is YFSETQ in the germline V gene. The CDR3 is made up of 15 amino acids. The germline V and J ends were trimmed by 0 bases and 6 bases, with 12 bases remaining between them. The DNA of the CDR3 is TGCGCCAGCAGCTTGGGGCAGGGGGGCGCCGGGGAGCTGTTTTTT. It yields the protein CASSLGQGGAGELFF.

This chain connects TRBV11-3 to TRBJ2-7; D gene ambiguous. This CDR3 comprises 11 residues. Germline CDR1 is SGHNT and CDR2 is YENEEA. V was cut by 5 bases and J by 2 bases, with 4 bases left in between. The CDR3 DNA sequence: TGTGCCAGCAGCACAGCCTACGAGCAGTACTTC. This encodes CASSTAYEQYF.

The chain links TRBV7-2 to TRBJ2-1; 15 bases agree with TRBD2. Germline V gives CDR1 SGHTA, CDR2 FQGNSA. This CDR3 has 15 amino acids. With V trimmed by 5 bases and J by 9 bases, 5 bases remained unmatched. In DNA, the CDR3 is TGTGCCAGCAGCCGAGGGACTAGCGGGGGGAGTGAGCAGTTCTTC. Its translation: CASSRGTSGGSEQFF.

This sequence joins TRBV6-5 and TRBJ2-7, with TRBD2 matching 7 bases. The CDR3 is 15 amino acids. V shed 9 bases, J shed 4 bases, and the junction held 15 bases outside the gene matches. CDR1 and CDR2 (germline): MNHEY, SVGAGI. This chain's CDR3 is CASGRELGGKYEQYF. CDR3 nucleotide sequence: TGTGCCAGTGGAAGGGAGCTCGGGGGGAAGTACGAGCAGTACTTC.

The gene calls are TRBV10-1 and TRBJ2-2; 7 bases match TRBD2. Germline lookup yields CDR1 WNHNN and CDR2 SYGVQD (reference sequence). The CDR3 covers 14 residues. With V trimmed by 8 bases and J by 1 base, 4 bases remained unmatched. The CDR3 bases are TGCGCCAGCTCCGGGGAGGGGAACACCGGGGAGCTGTTTTTT. It is translated as CASSGEGNTGELFF.